One T cell receptor beta chain is described in this entry. Its target is unknown. Here immunoSEQ multiplex PCR was the method, and the copy in TCRdb shows in-frame clones only, minus some. Here the sample spans approximately 150,000 clones, around 90% being singletons. Timing groups of about 4 and about 12 weeks for second doses were pooled. The record originates from a study of T cell responses to AZD1222 COVID-19 vaccine. Regarding the study as a whole: Females made up more of the donors, who were largely white British, and clonal diversity may have come out too low. Only a handful of people who got AZD1222 tested seropositive at baseline. Repertoire sampling happened only post peak T cell response.

The input for sequencing was peripheral blood, taken 28 days after the second AZD1222 dose. This TCR derives from an adult who received the AZD1222 COVID-19 vaccine.

The CDR3 protein is CAWSETGEGNYGYTF. The CDR3 DNA reads as TGTGCCTGGAGTGAGACAGGGGAGGGTAACTATGGCTACACCTTC. The chain joins TRBV30 to TRBJ1-2, with 8 bases matching TRBD1. V lost 1 base to trimming and J lost 1 base; unmatched junction nucleotides: 5. Germline CDR1 reads GTSNPN; CDR2 reads SVGIG (reference sequence). The CDR3 runs to 15 residues.